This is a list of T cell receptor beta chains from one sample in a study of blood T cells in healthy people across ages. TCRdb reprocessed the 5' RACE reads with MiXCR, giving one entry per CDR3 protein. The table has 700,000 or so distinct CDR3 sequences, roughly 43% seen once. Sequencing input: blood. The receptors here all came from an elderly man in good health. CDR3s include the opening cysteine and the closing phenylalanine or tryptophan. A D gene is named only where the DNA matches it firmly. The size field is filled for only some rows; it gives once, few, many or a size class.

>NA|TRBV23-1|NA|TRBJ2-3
CASSHFPDGRNTDTQYF
TGCGCCAGCAGTCATTTTCCGGACGGTAGAAACACAGATACGCAGTATTTT
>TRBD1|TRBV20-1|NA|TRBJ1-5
CSARGQGRAQPQHF
TGCAGTGCTAGAGGACAGGGAAGGGCTCAACCCCAGCATTTT
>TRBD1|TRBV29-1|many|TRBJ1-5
CSAAPGQGMSNQPQHF
TGCAGCGCCGCCCCGGGACAGGGGATGAGCAATCAGCCCCAGCATTTT
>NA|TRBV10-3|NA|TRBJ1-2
CAISESVGGYTF
TGTGCCATCAGTGAGTCGGTGGGAGGCTACACCTTC
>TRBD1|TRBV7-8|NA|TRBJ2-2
CASTIRDRVAGELFF
TGTGCCAGTACCATCCGGGACAGGGTTGCCGGGGAGCTGTTTTTT
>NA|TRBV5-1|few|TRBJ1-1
CASSLGGSQTMNTEAFF
TGCGCCAGCAGCTTGGGTGGGTCTCAAACTATGAACACTGAAGCTTTCTTT
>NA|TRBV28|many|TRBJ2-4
CASWGRANIQYF
TGTGCCAGCTGGGGCAGGGCGAACATTCAGTACTTC
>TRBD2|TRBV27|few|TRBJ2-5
CASRGLAGGGKQETQYF
TGTGCCAGCAGGGGACTAGCGGGAGGGGGGAAACAAGAGACCCAGTACTTC
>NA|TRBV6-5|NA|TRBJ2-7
CASSDLREYEQYF
TGTGCCAGCAGTGACCTTAGGGAATACGAGCAGTACTTC
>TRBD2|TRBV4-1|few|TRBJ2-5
CASSQGQTSVGRETQYF
TGCGCCAGCAGCCAAGGTCAAACTAGCGTCGGGAGGGAGACCCAGTACTTC
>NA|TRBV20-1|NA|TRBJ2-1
CSDRYNEQFF
TGCAGTGATCGCTACAATGAGCAGTTCTTC
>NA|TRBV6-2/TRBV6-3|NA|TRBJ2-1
CASGYEGLGAIEQFF
TGTGCCAGCGGTTACGAGGGTTTGGGGGCAATCGAGCAGTTCTTC
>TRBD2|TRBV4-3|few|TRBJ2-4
CASSQDIASGIRAKNIQYF
TGCGCCAGCAGCCAAGATATAGCTAGCGGGATTAGGGCCAAAAACATTCAGTACTTC